Following are 19 T cell receptor beta chains from one sample sequenced in a study of response to subunit inactivated influenza vaccine. From the RT-PCR reads, TCRdb called clonotypes with MiXCR, one entry per CDR3 protein. The table lists 700,000 to 800,000 distinct CDR3 sequences, about a fifth of them singletons. Sequencing was performed on PBMCs from blood, taken around 5 days after vaccination. These receptors were obtained from a man aged 45-65 years who received an inactivated influenza vaccine.

This clonotype was seen many times. This chain uses TRBV29-1 with TRBJ2-1, with D perhaps matching TRBD1 or TRBD2 (5 bases each). Germline assignment: CDR1 SQVTM and CDR2 ANQGSEA. This CDR3 has 12 amino acids. Trimming pared 5 bases from V and 8 bases from J, leaving 13 bases between. The CDR3 bases are TGCAGCGTTCTGGATGGGACCGATGAGCAGTTCTTC. Its translation is CSVLDGTDEQFF.

This clonotype was picked up a small number of times. The V gene is TRBV18, the J gene TRBJ2-7; tentative D call: TRBD1 (5 bases). CDR1 KGHSH and CDR2 LQKENI come from the germline V gene. V gave up 8 bases and J gave up 3 bases, with 14 bases separating them. CDR3 length equals 13 residues. CDR3 sequence (DNA): TGTGCCAGCAGAAGGGTAAGGGGCTACGAGCAGTACTTC. Protein product: CASRRVRGYEQYF.

The chain employs TRBV6-2 or TRBV6-3 and TRBJ1-1, with D unclear. Germline-derived CDR1 and CDR2 are MNHEY and SVGEGT. The V gene lost 11 bases and the J gene lost 0 bases, with 10 bases spanning the gap. This CDR3 contains 12 residues. In DNA, the CDR3 is TGTGCCGCCCTCGGTTTGAACACTGAAGCTTTCTTT. This translates into CAALGLNTEAFF.

This clonotype was seen a handful of times. The CDR3 here is CASTTGPIKAGELFF. In nucleotides, the CDR3 is TGTGCCAGCACCACGGGACCGATTAAAGCCGGGGAGCTGTTTTTT. This chain uses TRBV12-3 or TRBV12-4 with TRBJ2-2; D possibly uses TRBD1 or TRBD2 (5 bases each). The CDR3 loop spans 15 amino acids. Trimming took off 7 bases at V and 6 bases at J, with 18 bases between the two ends.

The chain couples TRBV10-3 to TRBJ2-7; weak D call: TRBD1 (5 bases). Germline lookup yields CDR1 ENHRY and CDR2 SYGVKD. CDR3 length equals 15 residues. V lost 10 bases and J 6 bases, leaving 25 bases between the germline ends. For the CDR3, the DNA is TGTGCCACCCGAGTTGGGGCCCTCGAGATAGGCGAGCAGTACTTC. This codes for CATRVGALEIGEQYF.

This clonotype showed up many times. The chain recombines TRBV20-1 with TRBJ2-2; weak D call: TRBD2 (6 bases). CDR3 length equals 15 residues. The germline V gene has CDR1 DFQATT and CDR2 SNEGSKA (reference sequence). V lost 1 base to trimming and J lost 6 bases, with 15 bases between them. This CDR3 reads CSARAPGRLAGELFF. Written as DNA, the CDR3 is TGCAGTGCTAGAGCCCCCGGTCGACTAGCCGGGGAGCTGTTTTTT.

This clonotype was found a few times. The J gene is TRBJ1-5, the V gene TRBV25-1; a weak D match, TRBD1 (5 bases). V lost 1 base, J lost 3 bases, and 13 bases lay in between. This CDR3 has 16 residues. Germline loops: CDR1 MGHDK, CDR2 SYGVNS. The CDR3 loop is CASSELGRELNQPQHF. In DNA form, the CDR3 reads TGTGCCAGCAGTGAATTGGGCAGGGAACTCAATCAGCCCCAGCATTTT. Supplemented by reference TRBV25-1 and TRBJ1-5, the full variable domain reads EADIYQTPRYLVIGTGKKITLECSQTMGHDKMYWYQQDPGMELHLIHYSYGVNSTEKGDLSSESTVSRIRTEHFPLTLESARPSHTSQYLCASSELGRELNQPQHFGDGTRLSIL.

In its sample, this clonotype was seen once. The chain couples TRBV5-1 to TRBJ2-7, with 10 bases identical to TRBD1. The CDR3 length is 16 residues. J lost 2 bases, V lost 4 bases, and 9 bases had no gene match. Per the germline V gene, CDR1 is SGHRS and CDR2 is YFSETQ. This CDR3 reads CASSLGGTGDTYEQYF. CDR3 DNA sequence: TGCGCCAGCAGCCTGGGCGGGACAGGGGACACCTACGAGCAGTACTTC.

This rearrangement joins TRBV27 to TRBJ2-7; D unclear. Germline V gene sequence: CDR1 MNHEY, CDR2 SMNVEV (reference sequence). V was cut by 5 bases and J by 5 bases, with 16 bases left in between. CDR3 length: 14 amino acids. CDR3 region: CASSLRPYYNEQYF. In DNA form, the CDR3 reads TGTGCCAGCAGTCTCCGTCCGTATTACAACGAGCAGTACTTC.

The chain combines TRBV6-5 with TRBJ2-3; 7 nucleotides agree with TRBD2. The CDR3 consists of 15 residues. The trim removed 5 bases at V and 2 bases at J, leaving 7 bases unmatched. Germline V CDR1 and CDR2: MNHEY, SVGAGI. The CDR3 sequence is CASSNNLAVTDTQYF. The CDR3 DNA is TGTGCCAGCAGTAACAATCTAGCGGTCACAGATACGCAGTATTTT.

This clonotype was observed a handful of times. The chain employs TRBV7-3 and TRBJ2-1; no clear D gene. V was clipped by 2 bases and J by 10 bases, with 9 bases between them. CDR1 is SGHTA and CDR2 is FQGTGA in the germline V gene. The CDR3 has 12 residues. The CDR3 reads CASSLGTEEQFF. In nucleotides, the CDR3 is TGTGCCAGCAGCTTAGGTACGGAAGAGCAGTTCTTC. Full variable domain (rest looked up from reference TRBV7-3 and TRBJ2-1): GAGVSQTPSNKVTEKGKYVELRCDPISGHTALYWYRQSLGQGPEFLIYFQGTGAADDSGLPNDRFFAVRPEGSVSTLKIQRTERGDSAVYLCASSLGTEEQFFGPGTRLTVL.

This clonotype occurred a few times. This rearrangement joins TRBV12-3 or TRBV12-4 to TRBJ2-2; the D is unclear. V was pared by 7 bases and J by 7 bases, with 19 bases between. The CDR3 is made up of 15 amino acids. The CDR3 DNA reads as TGTGCCAGCACCCGTGTTGGCGGTAAACGCGGGGAGCTGTTTTTT. Translation: CASTRVGGKRGELFF.

Ten or more counts support this clonotype. This sequence joins TRBV20-1 and TRBJ1-6; D not resolved. Trimming removed 1 base from V and 7 bases from J, with 8 bases in between. The germline V gene encodes CDR1 DFQATT and CDR2 SNEGSKA (reference sequence). The CDR3 spans 13 residues. CDR3 nucleotide sequence: TGCAGTGCTAGAGCCGGGATAAATTCACCCCTCCACTTT. This encodes CSARAGINSPLHF.

This clonotype has a single count. Given a much more abundant clone one base away, this may be a read error. The chain carries TRBV7-9 and TRBJ2-5; D not certain. TRBJ2-1 explains the end of the DNA better; the J call may be wrong. This CDR3 is built from 12 residues. CDR1 SEHNR and CDR2 FQNEAQ come from the germline V gene (reference sequence). The CDR3 bases are TGTGCCAGCAGCTTAGATCGGAAGACCCAGTTCTTC. It encodes CASSLDRKTQFF.

This clonotype has just a few counts. The J gene is TRBJ2-3, the V gene TRBV20-1; TRBD2 matches 8 bases. Unmatched junction bases numbered 6, after V lost 0 bases and J lost 4 bases. CDR3 length: 15 amino acids. Germline lookup yields CDR1 DFQATT and CDR2 SNEGSKA (reference sequence). The CDR3 DNA sequence: TGCAGTGCTAGAGATAGACTAGCGATGGCAGATACGCAGTATTTT. This codes for CSARDRLAMADTQYF.

This chain uses TRBV20-1 with TRBJ2-3; D remains unclear. With 6 bases removed from V and 6 bases from J, the gap between germline ends came to 10 bases. The germline gives CDR1 DFQATT, CDR2 SNEGSKA (reference sequence). This CDR3 contains 11 residues. For the CDR3, the DNA is TGCAGTGCCGACAATCGGGATACGCAGTATTTT. Translation gives CSADNRDTQYF.

The V and J genes are TRBV20-1 and TRBJ2-5; either TRBD1 or TRBD2 may supply D (7 bases each). V dropped 6 bases and J dropped 5 bases, with 16 bases sitting between them. There are 13 residues in the CDR3. Germline lookup yields CDR1 DFQATT and CDR2 SNEGSKA (reference sequence). CDR3 DNA: TGCAGTGCGGGAAGACAGGGAGGGGAGACCCAGTACTTC. Its protein is CSAGRQGGETQYF.

This clonotype was recorded many times. Because the CDR3's place on the DNA is in doubt, the DNA is left out and the CDR3 is given as listed by TCRdb. This rearrangement joins TRBV12-3 or TRBV12-4 to TRBJ2-6. The CDR3 sequence runs 15 residues, both termini included. The CDR3 protein is CASSSSVEMANVLTF.

This chain links TRBV13 with TRBJ2-1, with 15 bases lining up with TRBD2. V lost 5 bases, J lost 7 bases, and 6 bases stayed unmatched. Germline assignment: CDR1 PRHDT and CDR2 FYEKMQ (reference sequence). The CDR3 is 16 residues long. The CDR3 DNA is TGTGCCAGCAGCGAAACCGGGACTAGCGGGAGGAATGAGCAGTTCTTC. This gives the protein CASSETGTSGRNEQFF.